The source of this T cell receptor beta chain is a study of T cells in Graves' hyperthyroidism and ophthalmopathy. Template material for amplifying TCR beta CDR3 regions consisted of RNA transcripts. Carried out on the TCR CDR3, a first-round RT-PCR used the HTBI primer set. TCRdb independently ran MiXCR on the multiplex PCR reads; one entry per CDR3 protein. The table lists about 840,000 distinct CDR3 sequences, about two fifths of them singletons. Those patients with uncontrolled infection, other autoimmune disease, pregnancy or lactation were excluded. Study results and limitations: Appearing also in blood were most of the thyroid clonotypes expanded above 0.001.

The germline V gene has CDR1 SGHTA and CDR2 FQGNSA. The CDR3 is made up of 14 amino acids. With respect to this clonotype: As yet, its antigen is unknown.

Sequencing was done on a sample of blood. The V call is TRBV7-2, the J call TRBJ2-5, with D hard to call. The J call may be incorrect, as the DNA end agrees better with TRBJ2-1. The sequence derives from a man between 18 and 35 years old with Graves' hyperthyroidism. This CDR3 is CASSLGTSYNEQFF. CDR3 nucleotides: TGTGCCAGCAGCTTAGGGACCAGCTACAATGAGCAGTTCTTC.